A selection of T cell receptor beta chains follows, all from one sample in a study of shared clonotypes between healthy human individuals. Here immunoSEQ multiplex PCR was the method, and the copy in TCRdb shows in-frame clones only, minus some. Here the sample spans 1,500,000 or so clones, more than 95% being singletons. The source material was naive CD4+ T cells sorted from blood. The receptor source for this set is a man aged 25-40 years in good health. The CDR3 runs from the conserved cysteine through the conserved F or W. A D gene is named only where the DNA matches it firmly. Some rows have no size entry. The others give once, few or many, or a class for an expanded clone.

j_call | d_call | v_call | clone_size | cdr3_nt | cdr3_aa
TRBJ1-1 | . | TRBV29-1 | . | TGCAGCGTTAACAAGCAAGGTGGGGGGCTGACCGGCACTGAAGCTTTCTTT | CSVNKQGGGLTGTEAFF
TRBJ2-7 | TRBD2 | TRBV6-1 | . | TGTGCCAGCAGTGAGCTAGCGGCAAGCTCCTACGAGCAGTACTTC | CASSELAASSYEQYF
TRBJ2-3 | TRBD2 | TRBV15 | once | TGTGCCACCAGCAGAGGTTTAGCGGGGAGCACAGATACGCAGTATTTT | CATSRGLAGSTDTQYF
TRBJ2-5 | . | TRBV18 | . | TGTGCCAGCTCAATGGATAGGTACCAAGAGACCCAGTACTTC | CASSMDRYQETQYF
TRBJ1-5 | . | TRBV6-1 | . | TGTGCCAGCAGTGAATATAAGAGACAGCCCCAGCATTTT | CASSEYKRQPQHF
TRBJ2-2 | TRBD2 | TRBV7-9 | . | TGTGCCAGCAGCTCCGCTAGCGGGCGGCCACACACCGGGGAGCTGTTTTTT | CASSSASGRPHTGELFF
TRBJ1-4 | . | TRBV30 | . | TGTGCCTGGAGACGCTATCCCGGGACTCAAGCAGGACTGTTTTTT | CAWRRYPGTQAGLFF
TRBJ2-5 | . | TRBV7-2 | . | TGTGCCAGCAGCTTAATGTCGTTGGAGACCCAGTACTTC | CASSLMSLETQYF
TRBJ2-2 | . | TRBV7-2 | . | TGTGCCAGCAGCTTATTAGCGCGACACGCGAACACCGGGGAGCTGTTTTTT | CASSLLARHANTGELFF
TRBJ2-7 | . | TRBV18 | . | TGTGCCAGCTCACCGGGCAATTACGAGCAGTACTTC | CASSPGNYEQYF
TRBJ2-7 | . | TRBV5-1 | . | TGCGCCAGCAGCGGCCAGGGTAGTCTCTACGAGCAGTACTTC | CASSGQGSLYEQYF
TRBJ1-2 | . | TRBV28 | . | TGTGCCAGCAGTCCGCGGGACGGTTCGAGGGGCTACACCTTC | CASSPRDGSRGYTF
TRBJ1-1 | . | TRBV2 | . | TGTGCCAGCATTAGGGAATCGAGAACTGAAGCTTTCTTT | CASIRESRTEAFF
TRBJ2-2 | . | TRBV6-6 | . | TGTGCCAGCAGTTACAAGTTCAAGGACTCCACCGGGGAGCTGTTTTTT | CASSYKFKDSTGELFF
TRBJ2-3 | . | TRBV10-2 | . | TGCGCCAGCAGAGAGATCTCCATCACAGATACGCAGTATTTT | CASREISITDTQYF
TRBJ1-1 | TRBD1 | TRBV5-8 | . | TGTGCCAGCAGCGGAGGAACCGGGACAGGGGCCTCCCGGAGGAACACTGAAGCTTTCTTT | CASSGGTGTGASRRNTEAFF
TRBJ2-7 | . | TRBV5-5 | . | TGTGCCAGCAGCTTGACCGGGAACACCTACGAGCAGTACTTC | CASSLTGNTYEQYF
TRBJ2-7 | . | TRBV5-5 | . | TGTGCCAGCAGCTCCACTGGGGTAACCTACGAGCAGTACTTC | CASSSTGVTYEQYF
TRBJ1-4 | . | TRBV5-4 | . | TGTGCCAGCAGCCTACTGGTTTCGACAGCAACTAATGAAAAACTGTTTTTT | CASSLLVSTATNEKLFF
TRBJ2-7 | TRBD1 | TRBV28 | . | TGTGCCAGCAGTCGGGACAGGGCCGAGCAGTACTTC | CASSRDRAEQYF
TRBJ2-2 | . | TRBV28 | . | TGTGCCAGCAGTAACTTCGCCAAGTCGGGCGGGGAGCTGTTTTTT | CASSNFAKSGGELFF
TRBJ2-1 | TRBD2 | TRBV9 | . | TGTGCCAGCAGCGTATTCATGAGTGAGCTAGCGGTGAATGAGCAGTTCTTC | CASSVFMSELAVNEQFF
TRBJ2-2 | . | TRBV28 | . | TGTGCCATCTCTTCCCCGTTCACCGGGGAGCTGTTTTTT | CAISSPFTGELFF
TRBJ2-7 | . | TRBV5-5 | . | TGTGCCAGCAGCTTGGAAGGGCCATCCTACGAGCAGTACTTC | CASSLEGPSYEQYF
TRBJ2-7 | . | TRBV5-1 | . | TGCGCCAGCAGCTTGGACGGGATCTACGAGCAGTACTTC | CASSLDGIYEQYF
TRBJ1-2 | . | TRBV5-4 | . | TGTGCCAGCAGCTCCTCAGCCCGTCTTGGCTACACCTTC | CASSSSARLGYTF
TRBJ2-2 | . | TRBV30 | . | TGTGCCTGGAGTGTTATTGGCACCGGGGAGCTGTTTTTT | CAWSVIGTGELFF
TRBJ2-7 | . | TRBV5-1 | . | TGCGCCAGCAGCCCCGGCTACGAGCAGTACTTC | CASSPGYEQYF
TRBJ2-7 | . | TRBV9 | . | TGTGCCAGCAGCGAAGGGGCTAGGTCCTACGAGCAGTACTTC | CASSEGARSYEQYF
TRBJ2-7 | . | TRBV5-1 | . | TGCGCCAGCAGCAGGGACCCCTTAAAGGAGCAGTACTTC | CASSRDPLKEQYF
TRBJ2-3 | TRBD2 | TRBV11-2 | . | TGTGCCAGCAGCTTTCTAGCGGGAGTAACAGATACGCAGTATTTT | CASSFLAGVTDTQYF
TRBJ2-2 | . | TRBV23-1 | . | TGCGCCAGCAGTCAATCCTCCAGGGTCCGCACCGGGGAGCTGTTTTTT | CASSQSSRVRTGELFF
TRBJ2-7 | . | TRBV7-9 | . | TGTGCCAGCAGCTTACGCGGACAGAGCTCCTACGAGCAGTACTTC | CASSLRGQSSYEQYF
TRBJ2-7 | . | TRBV4-3 | . | TGCGCCAGCAGCCACGTCCCGGGGCCAGGATCTGAGCAGTACTTC | CASSHVPGPGSEQYF
TRBJ2-1 | . | TRBV5-4 | . | TGTGCCAGCAGCCAAGAACAAGCTTCTCCCCCAGATGAGCAGTTCTTC | CASSQEQASPPDEQFF
TRBJ2-5 | TRBD2 | TRBV18 | . | TGTGCCAGCTCACAACGACTAGCGGGAGGCCGAGATGGTGAGACCCAGTACTTC | CASSQRLAGGRDGETQYF
TRBJ2-6 | . | TRBV7-3 | . | TGTGCCAGCAGCACTGGACAGAAGTTCTCTGGGGCCAACGTCCTGACTTTC | CASSTGQKFSGANVLTF
TRBJ1-5 | . | TRBV12-1 | . | TGTGCCAGCAGCTTTGCTACCACCCGTGGCAATCAGCCCCAGCATTTT | CASSFATTRGNQPQHF
TRBJ2-7 | . | TRBV7-8 | . | TGTGCCAGCAGCTTAGAGGACGAGCAGTACTTC | CASSLEDEQYF
TRBJ2-2 | . | TRBV5-1 | . | TGCGCCAGCAGCTTCGAAGGCAGAAACACCGGGGAGCTGTTTTTT | CASSFEGRNTGELFF
TRBJ2-5 | . | TRBV30 | once | TGTGCCTGGAGAGAACCACAAGAGACCCAGTACTTC | CAWREPQETQYF
TRBJ1-1 | . | TRBV5-1 | . | TGCGCCAGCAGCTTGACCCTTGATGAAGCTTTCTTT | CASSLTLDEAFF
TRBJ1-1 | TRBD1 | TRBV7-9 | . | TGTGCCAGCAGCCGCACCGGGACAGGGGGCACTGAAGCTTTCTTT | CASSRTGTGGTEAFF
TRBJ2-3 | . | TRBV10-1 | once | TGCGCCAGCAGTGAGTCCGGGGGCGCGGCAGATACGCAGTATTTT | CASSESGGAADTQYF
TRBJ1-4 | . | TRBV29-1 | few | TGCAGCGTTGACGCCGGGACCACGGTGTTT | CSVDAGTTVF
TRBJ1-1 | . | TRBV5-4 | . | TGTGCCAGCAGCATGCAGGGGCCCGGCAACACTGAAGCTTTCTTT | CASSMQGPGNTEAFF
TRBJ2-2 | . | TRBV10-2 | . | TGCGCCAGCAGGGAGGTGGGGCAACCCGGGGAGCTGTTTTTT | CASREVGQPGELFF
TRBJ2-1 | TRBD2 | TRBV18 | . | TGTGCCAGCCCGCGGGGTAGCGGGACTATCGAGAGCTCCTACAATGAGCAGTTCTTC | CASPRGSGTIESSYNEQFF
TRBJ1-4 | TRBD1 | TRBV2 | . | TGTGCCAGCAGTGAGGGACAGACAACTAATGAAAAACTGTTTTTT | CASSEGQTTNEKLFF
TRBJ2-1 | . | TRBV4-3 | . | TGCGCCAGCAGCCAATCAGGACGGGGTTACAATGAGCAGTTCTTC | CASSQSGRGYNEQFF
TRBJ1-5 | . | TRBV28 | . | TGTGCCAGCAGTTTAACAGGGTTTCATCAGCCCCAGCATTTT | CASSLTGFHQPQHF
TRBJ1-3 | . | TRBV7-2 | . | TGTGCCAGCAGCCCGATCGTTGGGGGGGCGTTGGACACCATATATTTT | CASSPIVGGALDTIYF
TRBJ2-1 | . | TRBV20-1 | few | TGCAGTGCTCAATCCTACAATGAGCAGTTCTTC | CSAQSYNEQFF
TRBJ1-1 | . | TRBV19 | . | TGTGCCAGTAGTATAGGGGAGGGCACTGAAGCTTTCTTT | CASSIGEGTEAFF
TRBJ2-5 | TRBD2 | TRBV5-3 | . | TGTGCCAGAAGCAGGAGCGGGAGAGCAATGGAGACCCAGTACTTC | CARSRSGRAMETQYF